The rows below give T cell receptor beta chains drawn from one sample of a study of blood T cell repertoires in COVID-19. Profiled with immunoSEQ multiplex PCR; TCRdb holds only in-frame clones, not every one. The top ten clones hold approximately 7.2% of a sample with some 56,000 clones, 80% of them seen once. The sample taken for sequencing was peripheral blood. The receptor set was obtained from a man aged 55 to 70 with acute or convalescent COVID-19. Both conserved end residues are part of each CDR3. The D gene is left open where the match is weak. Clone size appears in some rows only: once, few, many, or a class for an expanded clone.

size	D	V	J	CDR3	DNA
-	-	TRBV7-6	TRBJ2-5	CASSLGSGGEETQYF	TGTGCCAGCAGCTTGGGTAGCGGAGGAGAAGAGACCCAGTACTTC
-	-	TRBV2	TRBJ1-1	CASSLDTNTEAFF	TGTGCCAGCAGTTTAGACACGAACACTGAAGCTTTCTTT
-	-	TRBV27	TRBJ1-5	CASSRGQGYNQPQHF	TGTGCCAGCAGCCGTGGGCAGGGGTACAATCAGCCCCAGCATTTT
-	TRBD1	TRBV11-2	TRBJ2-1	CASSSTRDRVFF	TGTGCCAGCAGCTCCACGAGGGACAGGGTATTCTTC
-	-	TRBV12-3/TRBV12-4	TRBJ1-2	CASSLETYYGYTF	TGTGCCAGCAGTTTAGAGACATACTATGGCTACACCTTC
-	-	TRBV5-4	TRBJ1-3	CASSFDGQIFKGGNTIYF	TGTGCCAGCAGCTTTGACGGACAGATATTCAAGGGGGGAAACACCATATATTTT
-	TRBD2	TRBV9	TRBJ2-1	CASSVGGLAGGYSYNEQFF	TGTGCCAGCAGCGTAGGAGGACTAGCGGGGGGGTACTCCTACAATGAGCAGTTCTTC
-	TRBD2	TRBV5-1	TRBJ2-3	CASSRGDTDTQYF	TGCGCCAGCAGCCGGGGGGACACAGATACGCAGTATTTT
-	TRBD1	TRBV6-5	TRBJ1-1	CASSPRQGAGTEAFF	TGTGCCAGCAGTCCTCGCCAGGGGGCGGGCACTGAAGCTTTCTTT
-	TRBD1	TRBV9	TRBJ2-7	CASSPGTGAYEQYF	TGTGCCAGCAGCCCCGGGACAGGGGCCTACGAGCAGTACTTC
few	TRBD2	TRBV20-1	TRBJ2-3	CSASELAGRTDTQYF	TGCAGTGCTAGTGAGCTAGCGGGCCGCACAGATACGCAGTATTTT
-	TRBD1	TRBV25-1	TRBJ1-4	CASRGGQGNEKLFF	TGTGCCAGCAGGGGAGGACAGGGGAATGAAAAACTGTTTTTT
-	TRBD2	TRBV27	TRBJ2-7	CASRRGGALRKQYF	TGTGCTAGCAGGCGGGGGGGTGCCCTACGTAAGCAGTACTTC
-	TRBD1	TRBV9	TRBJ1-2	CASSVATGDYGYTF	TGTGCCAGCAGCGTGGCCACAGGGGACTATGGCTACACCTTC
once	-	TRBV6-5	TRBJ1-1	CASRYRGRNTEAFF	TGTGCCAGCAGATACAGAGGGCGCAACACTGAAGCTTTCTTT
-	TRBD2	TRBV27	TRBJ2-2	CASRSSGGRSTGELFF	TGTGCCAGCAGGTCTAGCGGGGGGCGATCCACCGGGGAGCTGTTTTTT